This TCR beta chain was obtained from a study of a mutant IDH1 vaccine in newly diagnosed glioma. Time point: baseline, week 1 (first vaccination visit). The sample's treatment: pre-vaccination baseline after standard-of-care therapy. Only in-frame clones appear in the TCRdb table, and some are missing; sequencing was by immunoSEQ multiplex PCR. The profile covers 12,000 to 15,000 clones, with more than 80% appearing a single time and 9% taken by the ten largest. The CDR3 spans 12 residues. The V gene's germline CDR1 is ENHRY and CDR2 SYGVKD. Trimming cost V 2 bases and J 9 bases, with 8 bases left between them.

The chain uses TRBV10-3 and TRBJ2-1; D might be TRBD1 (6 bases). The receptor's source is a woman aged 40 to 50 with glioma. Some clones in this sample may be carry-over from other donors' samples. This sample comprised PBMCs, obtained from a glioma patient treated with radiotherapy, temozolomide or both. The CDR3 region has the DNA TGTGCCATCAGTGAGCAGGGGCCTGAGCAGTTCTTC. Amino acids: CAISEQGPEQFF.